What follows are 32 T cell receptor beta chains derived from one specimen sequenced in a study of cytomegalovirus exposure and HLA in healthy donors. The PCR employed 60 Vbeta primers together with 13 Jbeta primers. The data were produced by immunoSEQ multiplex PCR, yet TCRdb's version contains in-frame clones alone and is incomplete. This table has 150,000 to 200,000 clones, 85% appearing once. Sequencing was done on a sample of PBMCs. Receptor source: a woman aged 45 to 65 in good health and CMV-seronegative.

The chain couples TRBV28 to TRBJ2-7; TRBD2 agrees at 7 bases. Germline assignment: CDR1 MDHEN and CDR2 SYDVKM. CDR3 length equals 15 residues. The junction had 12 bases not matched to a gene; V was cut back by 3 bases and J by 7 bases. The CDR3 spells CASSLVAGTKLEQYF. CDR3 nucleotides: TGTGCCAGCAGTTTGGTGGCAGGGACTAAGCTAGAGCAGTACTTC.

In regard to this clone: The same CDR3 is also encoded by other DNA sequences in this sample. This chain joins TRBV6-5 and TRBJ2-5, with 7 nucleotides matching TRBD1. Germline assignment: CDR1 MNHEY and CDR2 SVGAGI. V shed 0 bases and J 4 bases; nucleotides not matched to a gene: 2. CDR3 length: 14 residues. In DNA form, the CDR3 reads TGTGCCAGCAGTTACTCGACAGGGTCAGAGACCCAGTACTTC. The encoded protein is CASSYSTGSETQYF.

This chain uses TRBV5-4 with TRBJ2-3; 7 bases agree with TRBD2. V trimming: 0 bases; J trimming: 1 base; junction bases outside the gene matches: 2. This CDR3 has 15 amino acids. Germline V gene lookup returns CDR1 SGHNT and CDR2 YYREEE (reference sequence). CDR3 nucleotide sequence: TGTGCCAGCAGCTTGGGGGACTATCGCACAGATACGCAGTATTTT. The encoded protein is CASSLGDYRTDTQYF.

The chain combines TRBV7-6 with TRBJ2-7; D unresolved. The length of the CDR3 is 14 residues. V lost 0 bases and J lost 2, with 8 bases in between. In germline, CDR1 is SGHVS, CDR2 FNYEAQ. The CDR3 spells CASSLAPGAYEQYF. CDR3 sequence (DNA): TGTGCCAGCAGCTTAGCCCCAGGCGCCTACGAGCAGTACTTC.

The V and J genes are TRBV5-4 and TRBJ1-2, with 8 positions matching TRBD1. There are 17 residues in the CDR3. Germline V CDR1 and CDR2: SGHNT, YYREEE (reference sequence). The V gene end was trimmed by 4 bases and the J gene end by 4 bases; junction bases not matched to a gene: 15. CDR3 sequence (DNA): TGTGCCAGCAGCCCGAGTTCCGGACAGGGTTTGGGCTATGGCTACACCTTC. Amino acid sequence: CASSPSSGQGLGYGYTF.

This rearrangement joins TRBV7-2 to TRBJ2-1, with 11 bases lining up with TRBD2. CDR1 is SGHTA and CDR2 is FQGNSA in the germline V gene. The CDR3 spans 15 residues. Trimming at V came to 1 base and at J to 7 bases, leaving 3 bases not matched to a gene. For the CDR3, the DNA is TGTGCCAGCAGCTTAGTTACTAGCGGGAGTAATGAGCAGTTCTTC. Its translation: CASSLVTSGSNEQFF.

The rearrangement joins TRBV18 to TRBJ2-3; TRBD2 is a possible D gene (6 bases). This CDR3 contains 15 residues. Germline V gene lookup returns CDR1 KGHSH and CDR2 LQKENI. Trimming took off 1 base at V and 2 bases at J, with 10 bases between the two ends. DNA for the CDR3: TGTGCCAGCTCACCACGTGCGGGGTCCACAGATACGCAGTATTTT. This gives the protein CASSPRAGSTDTQYF.

The CDR3 reads CASSQAEWTGEGEQFF. The CDR3 nucleotides are TGTGCCAGCAGCCAGGCGGAATGGACAGGGGAAGGTGAGCAGTTCTTC. V gene TRBV4-2 combines with J gene TRBJ2-1, with TRBD1 matching over 9 bases. Trimming at V came to 3 bases and at J to 9 bases, leaving 12 bases not matched to a gene. The CDR3 spans 16 residues. Per the germline V gene, CDR1 is LGHNA and CDR2 is YNFKEQ.

The V call is TRBV5-1, the J call TRBJ1-1; perhaps TRBD1 as D (5 bases). Germline V lookup: CDR1 SGHRS, CDR2 YFSETQ. The CDR3 is 15 amino acids. Deletions cut 1 base from V and 3 bases from J, with 13 bases between. The CDR3 protein is CASSLIPGRDTEAFF. The CDR3 DNA is TGCGCCAGCAGCTTGATACCAGGGAGGGACACTGAAGCTTTCTTT.

This clone has only one observation. The chain is built from TRBV2 and TRBJ1-6; D remains unclear. The V end was cut by 7 bases, the J end by 5 bases, with 9 bases between. This CDR3 spans 13 amino acids. Germline V gene data show CDR1 as SNHLY and CDR2 as FYNNEI. This chain's CDR3 is CASNRQDNSPLHF. The CDR3 bases are TGTGCCAGCAATCGGCAGGATAATTCACCCCTCCACTTT.

The rearrangement links TRBV19 to TRBJ1-1; weak D call: TRBD1 (6 bases). V was shortened by 5 bases and J by 4 bases, with 8 bases between the two germline ends. Germline V gene data show CDR1 as LNHDA and CDR2 as SQIVND (reference sequence). CDR3 size: 12 residues. CDR3 loop: CASSGQFTEAFF. In DNA form, the CDR3 reads TGTGCCAGTAGTGGACAGTTCACTGAAGCTTTCTTT.

The chain combines TRBV7-2 with TRBJ1-1; no firm D call. Deletions cut 7 bases from V and 8 bases from J, with 14 bases between. CDR1 SGHTA and CDR2 FQGNSA come from the germline V gene. The CDR3 is 12 amino acids. CDR3 amino acids: CASNVFPGEAFF. For the CDR3, the DNA is TGTGCCAGCAATGTGTTTCCAGGCGAAGCTTTCTTT.

The V call is TRBV6-5, the J call TRBJ1-1, with D possibly being TRBD1 (6 bases). The V gene lost 0 bases and the J gene lost 2 bases, with 10 bases spanning the gap. The CDR3 consists of 15 residues. In germline, CDR1 is MNHEY, CDR2 SVGAGI. The CDR3 bases are TGTGCCAGCAGTTACTCAGGGACACCAAACACTGAAGCTTTCTTT. It encodes CASSYSGTPNTEAFF.

The gene calls are TRBV27 and TRBJ2-2; the D gene is possibly TRBD2 (6 bases). CDR1 and CDR2 from the germline V gene are MNHEY and SMNVEV (reference sequence). The ends were cut back, 5 bases at V and 5 bases at J, with 15 bases in the middle. The CDR3 loop spans 15 amino acids. The CDR3 nucleotides read TGTGCCAGCAGTCAGCGACGGGAGTTTACCGGGGAGCTGTTTTTT. Its translation: CASSQRREFTGELFF.

This clone was picked up one time. The chain joins TRBV5-4 to TRBJ2-7; 7 nucleotides agree with TRBD1. Trimming at V came to 3 bases and at J to 7 bases, leaving 28 bases not matched to a gene. This CDR3 region has 20 residues. In germline, CDR1 is SGHNT, CDR2 YYREEE (reference sequence). The CDR3 bases are TGTGCCAGCAGCTCGGCCCCAGGACAGGCTCAAATGGGGAAATCTGGTGAGCAGTACTTC. It translates to CASSSAPGQAQMGKSGEQYF. The full variable domain, rest sourced from reference TRBV5-4 and TRBJ2-7, is ETGVTQSPTHLIKTRGQQVTLRCSSQSGHNTVSWYQQALGQGPQFIFQYYREEENGRGNFPPRFSGLQFPNYSSELNVNALELDDSALYLCASSSAPGQAQMGKSGEQYFGPGTRLTVT.

In regard to this clone: The same CDR3 arises from other DNA sequences in this sample as well. The V gene is TRBV2, the J gene TRBJ2-5; D is uncertain. Germline values: CDR1 SNHLY, CDR2 FYNNEI. This CDR3 comprises 11 residues. Trimming shortened V by 4 bases and J by 3 bases, and 3 bases separated the two germline ends. The CDR3 DNA follows: TGTGCCAGCAGTGCAGAAGAGACCCAGTACTTC. Encoded protein: CASSAEETQYF.

The V call is TRBV30, the J call TRBJ1-2, with a weak D call TRBD1 (5 bases). The CDR3 consists of 14 residues. Germline assignment: CDR1 GTSNPN and CDR2 SVGIG (reference sequence). With 4 bases removed from V and 6 bases from J, the gap between germline ends came to 18 bases. CDR3 sequence: CAWKVGVGSHGYTF. The DNA of the CDR3 is TGTGCCTGGAAGGTAGGGGTAGGATCGCATGGCTACACCTTC.

The table lists this clone with a count of one. This chain connects TRBV28 to TRBJ2-3, with TRBD2 identical over 10 bases. Germline V lookup: CDR1 MDHEN, CDR2 SYDVKM. The CDR3 covers 16 residues. The V gene end was trimmed by 6 bases and the J gene end by 2 bases; junction bases not matched to a gene: 8. In nucleotides, the CDR3 is TGTGCCAGCAGCCGCCCTAGCGGGAGTATCACAGATACGCAGTATTTT. It specifies CASSRPSGSITDTQYF.

The genes are TRBV29-1 and TRBJ2-7, with TRBD1 identical over 11 bases. There are 14 residues in the CDR3. Germline loops: CDR1 SQVTM, CDR2 ANQGSEA. V shed 1 base, J shed 2 bases, and the junction held 1 base outside the gene matches. The CDR3 sequence is CSVEGDRGTYEQYF. The CDR3 nucleotides are TGCAGCGTTGAAGGGGACAGGGGGACCTACGAGCAGTACTTC.

This clone has only one observation. The gene calls are TRBV28 and TRBJ1-1; D is undetermined. Trimming cost V 2 bases and J 1 base, with 8 bases left between them. Germline lookup yields CDR1 MDHEN and CDR2 SYDVKM. The CDR3 consists of 14 residues. CDR3 in DNA: TGTGCCAGCAGTTTAGAGCCAGGGAACACTGAAGCTTTCTTT. Residues: CASSLEPGNTEAFF.

This CDR3 reads CASSPHRTGRSGGYTF. As DNA, the CDR3 is TGTGCCAGCAGTCCTCATCGGACAGGGAGGTCCGGCGGCTACACCTTC. V and J are TRBV7-2 and TRBJ1-2; 8 bases are shared with TRBD1. This CDR3 has 16 amino acids. Germline V lookup: CDR1 SGHTA, CDR2 FQGNSA. V shed 6 bases and J 8 bases; nucleotides not matched to a gene: 17.

This clone turned up a few times. CDR3 sequence: CASSLGQLNTEAFF. CDR3 bases: TGTGCCAGCAGTTTAGGACAGCTTAACACTGAAGCTTTCTTT. V is TRBV28 and J is TRBJ1-1, with D perhaps matching TRBD1 (6 bases). Germline V CDR1 and CDR2: MDHEN, SYDVKM. This CDR3 has 14 residues. V lost 2 bases to trimming and J lost 2 bases, with 9 bases between them.

This rearrangement joins TRBV11-1 to TRBJ2-3; D might be TRBD1 (6 bases). Germline CDR1 SGHAT, CDR2 FQDESV (reference sequence). The CDR3 has 15 amino acids. The ends were cut back, 2 bases at V and 0 bases at J, with 9 bases in the middle. The CDR3 DNA sequence: TGTGCCAGCAGCTTAATGGGGGCTAGCACAGATACGCAGTATTTT. Residues: CASSLMGASTDTQYF.

This sequence joins TRBV7-9 and TRBJ2-1; D possibly corresponds to TRBD1 (6 bases). Germline V gene sequence: CDR1 SEHNR, CDR2 FQNEAQ (reference sequence). This CDR3 region has 12 residues. V was pared by 6 bases and J by 7 bases, with 10 bases between. The CDR3 protein is CASRWGQNEQFF. CDR3 DNA: TGTGCCAGCAGATGGGGGCAGAATGAGCAGTTCTTC.

Regarding this clone: Germline is not matched at one junction end, which may reflect a read error. This sequence joins TRBV7-9 and TRBJ2-1, with 7 bases identical to TRBD2. The CDR3 totals 16 residues. CDR1 is SEHNR, CDR2 FQNEAQ, per germline (reference sequence). The CDR3 sequence: CSSRSRSGMGYNEQFF. The CDR3 bases are TGTTCCAGCAGGTCACGGAGCGGGATGGGGTACAATGAGCAGTTCTTC.

The chain uses TRBV11-2 and TRBJ2-1; 7 positions match TRBD2. This CDR3 has 18 residues. Germline lookup yields CDR1 SGHAT and CDR2 FQNNGV. V lost 2 bases, J lost 3 bases, and 13 bases stayed unmatched. The CDR3 region is CASSLWASGGRDYNEQFF. For the CDR3, the DNA is TGTGCCAGCAGCTTATGGGCCTCTGGTGGGAGGGACTACAATGAGCAGTTCTTC.

The chain uses TRBV5-6 and TRBJ1-5; D not resolved. Germline-derived CDR1 and CDR2 are SGHDT and YYEEEE. The CDR3 extends over 15 amino acids. V dropped 2 bases and J dropped 3 bases, with 12 bases sitting between them. The CDR3 DNA follows: TGTGCCAGCAGCTTCCTGACGGGTCCCAATCAGCCCCAGCATTTT. Amino acids: CASSFLTGPNQPQHF. Together with reference TRBV5-6 and TRBJ1-5, the CDR3 gives the full variable domain: DAGVTQSPTHLIKTRGQQVTLRCSPKSGHDTVSWYQQALGQGPQFIFQYYEEEERQRGNFPDRFSGHQFPNYSSELNVNALLLGDSALYLCASSFLTGPNQPQHFGDGTRLSIL.

The chain links TRBV30 to TRBJ1-1, with a tentative D call TRBD1 (5 bases). Per the germline V gene, CDR1 is GTSNPN and CDR2 is SVGIG (reference sequence). V lost 0 bases to trimming and J lost 1 base, with 6 bases between them. The CDR3 sequence is 13 residues long. The CDR3 sequence is CAWSVQENTEAFF. The CDR3 nucleotides read TGTGCCTGGAGTGTACAGGAGAACACTGAAGCTTTCTTT.

The V gene is TRBV27, the J gene TRBJ2-1, with 11 bases fitting TRBD2. CDR3 length: 15 residues. With V trimmed by 6 bases and J by 4 bases, 5 bases remained unmatched. CDR1 and CDR2 (germline): MNHEY, SMNVEV (reference sequence). The CDR3 sequence: CASSLAGGSYNEQFF. In DNA, the CDR3 is TGTGCCAGCAGCCTAGCGGGAGGATCTTACAATGAGCAGTTCTTC.

This clone was detected a few times. The same CDR3 also results from other DNA sequences found in this sample. This chain links TRBV18 with TRBJ1-1; 7 bases fit TRBD1. Per germline, CDR1 KGHSH and CDR2 LQKENI. V gave up 3 bases and J gave up 3 bases; unmatched junction bases: 1. This CDR3 is 13 amino acids long. The chain's CDR3 is CASSPDRDTEAFF. CDR3 nucleotide sequence: TGTGCCAGCTCACCCGACAGGGACACTGAAGCTTTCTTT.

The chain recombines TRBV2 with TRBJ1-5; D not certain. Trimming left V 4 bases short and J 5 bases short, with 15 bases between. This CDR3 region has 15 residues. Germline V gene lookup returns CDR1 SNHLY and CDR2 FYNNEI. CDR3 DNA: TGTGCCAGCAGTGGGGGAGGGCGCCTCGATCAGCCCCAGCATTTT. The encoded protein is CASSGGGRLDQPQHF. Filled out from reference TRBV2 and TRBJ1-5, the complete variable domain reads EPEVTQTPSHQVTQMGQEVILRCVPISNHLYFYWYRQILGQKVEFLVSFYNNEISEKSEIFDDQFSVERPDGSNFTLKIRSTKLEDSAMYFCASSGGGRLDQPQHFGDGTRLSIL.

As to this clone: Relative to the germline gene, one junction end is altered; a read error may explain this. V is TRBV7-9 and J is TRBJ1-4; TRBD1 might be the D (5 bases). CDR1 SEHNR and CDR2 FQNEAQ come from the germline V gene (reference sequence). This CDR3 has 17 residues. Here the CDR3 DNA reads TGTTCCAGCAGCAACTTCCTGAACAGGCAAGGCGATGAAAAACTGTTTTTT. Protein: CSSSNFLNRQGDEKLFF.